This T cell receptor beta chain came from a study of blood T cell repertoires in COVID-19. Study as a whole: T cells, B-cell-depleted T cells, or PBMCs supplied cDNA or gDNA.

Per the study methods: Reference gene primer amplification gave estimated nucleated cell counts. Only in-frame clones appear in the TCRdb table, and some are missing; sequencing was by immunoSEQ multiplex PCR. That table is the source of V, J and clone size, and D and trimming were worked out from the DNA. This sample has more than 90,000 clones, with 87% found just once. The CDR3 loop spans 13 amino acids. Germline CDR1 reads KGHDR; CDR2 reads SFDVKD. V was cut by 6 bases and J by 3 bases, with 10 bases left in between. Sequencing was performed on peripheral blood. This clonotype originated in a woman in her 30s with acute or convalescent COVID-19. The genes are TRBV24-1 and TRBJ1-1; a weak D match, TRBD1 (5 bases). This chain's CDR3 is CATSTQADTEAFF. The CDR3 nucleotides read TGTGCCACCAGTACACAGGCGGACACTGAAGCTTTCTTT.